This entry lists 19 T cell receptor beta chains sequenced from one sample in a study of T cells in Graves' hyperthyroidism and ophthalmopathy. TCR beta CDR3 region amplification was performed from RNA transcripts. The TCR CDR3 was amplified in a first-round RT-PCR using the HTBI primer set. One entry per CDR3 protein, called by TCRdb with MiXCR from the multiplex PCR reads. The sample includes over 500,000 distinct CDR3 sequences, roughly a sixth seen only once; the top ten take about 29%. Sequencing was done on a sample of blood. These receptors were obtained from a woman aged 30 to 39 with Graves' ophthalmopathy.

This clonotype was counted only a few times. This chain connects TRBV6-1 to TRBJ2-1, with 8 positions matching TRBD1. CDR3 length equals 14 residues. With V trimmed by 5 bases and J by 7 bases, 7 bases remained unmatched. CDR1 and CDR2 (germline): MNHNS, SASEGT. This CDR3 reads CASSKGDRTNEQFF. CDR3 sequence (DNA): TGTGCCAGCAGTAAAGGGGACAGGACTAATGAGCAGTTCTTC.

This clonotype was counted between two and nine times. The chain links TRBV7-2 to TRBJ2-3; 7 bases align to TRBD2. The V and J ends lost 2 bases and 6 bases, in that order; junction bases with no gene match: 11. The CDR3 extends over 16 amino acids. In germline, CDR1 is SGHTA, CDR2 FQGNSA. In nucleotides, the CDR3 is TGTGCCAGCAGCTTATCAGGCGGGAGCCGCTACGATACGCAGTATTTT. Amino acids: CASSLSGGSRYDTQYF.

This clonotype appeared many times. The chain is built from TRBV12-3 or TRBV12-4 and TRBJ1-2; 7 bases map to TRBD1. The CDR3 runs to 11 residues. V lost 9 bases to trimming and J lost 6 bases; unmatched junction nucleotides: 4. The CDR3 loop reads CASDRVHGYTF. CDR3 nucleotides: TGTGCCAGTGACAGGGTTCATGGCTACACCTTC.

This clonotype was detected a few times. This chain connects TRBV7-9 to TRBJ1-5; D call uncertain. This CDR3 has 15 amino acids. V lost 1 base and J lost 4, with 11 bases in between. CDR1 and CDR2 from the germline V gene are SEHNR and FQNEAQ (reference sequence). The CDR3 loop reads CASSLGGIGNQPQHF. The CDR3 DNA follows: TGTGCCAGCAGCTTAGGAGGGATAGGAAATCAGCCCCAGCATTTT.

This clonotype was counted ten times or more. The rearrangement uses TRBV5-5 and TRBJ2-3; a weak D match, TRBD1 (6 bases). Trimming took 3 bases from V and 2 from J, leaving 16 bases between them. Germline V gene lookup returns CDR1 SGHKS and CDR2 YYEKEE (reference sequence). This CDR3 region has 16 residues. The CDR3 bases are TGTGCCAGCAGCTCCAACCGGGACACAGCCACAGATACGCAGTATTTT. Protein sequence: CASSSNRDTATDTQYF.

The rearrangement joins TRBV20-1 to TRBJ2-7; TRBD1 matches 8 bases. From germline, CDR1 is DFQATT and CDR2 SNEGSKA (reference sequence). The trim removed 0 bases at V and 3 bases at J, leaving 4 bases unmatched. This CDR3 is built from 14 residues. CDR3: CSARDLDRVYEQYF. In DNA form, the CDR3 reads TGCAGTGCTAGAGATCTGGACAGGGTCTACGAGCAGTACTTC.

This clonotype appeared many times. Here the CDR3 reads CASSLAVYNNEQFF. The CDR3, as DNA: TGTGCCAGCAGCTTAGCGGTCTATAACAATGAGCAGTTCTTC. The rearrangement uses TRBV7-2 and TRBJ2-1; D unclear. V was pared by 0 bases and J by 5 bases, with 8 bases between. There are 14 residues in the CDR3. From germline, CDR1 is SGHTA and CDR2 FQGNSA.

There are many counts of this clonotype. The DNA for the CDR3 is TGTGCCAGCAGCCCCGAGCGAAAAGAGACCCAGTACTTC. This encodes CASSPERKETQYF. This chain links TRBV7-2 with TRBJ2-5; D gene unclear. Per germline, CDR1 SGHTA and CDR2 FQGNSA. The CDR3 covers 13 residues. V was pared by 5 bases and J by 3 bases, with 10 bases between.

This clonotype was found a few times. The J gene is TRBJ2-7, the V gene TRBV20-1, with a tentative D call TRBD1 (6 bases). The CDR3 loop spans 14 amino acids. Deletions cut 3 bases from V and 3 bases from J, with 15 bases between. Germline V CDR1 and CDR2: DFQATT, SNEGSKA (reference sequence). CDR3 nucleotides: TGCAGTGCTAGGGGACACCTCAACGGCTACGAGCAGTACTTC. Protein product: CSARGHLNGYEQYF.

The chain employs TRBV28 and TRBJ2-7, with D hard to call. Germline CDR1 MDHEN, CDR2 SYDVKM. CDR3 length equals 12 residues. Between the trimmed V and J ends, which lost 7 bases and 0 bases, there was a span of 7 bases. CDR3 DNA: TGTGCCAGCATCTCATCCTCCTACGAGCAGTACTTC. It codes for CASISSSYEQYF.

Many counts were recorded for this clonotype. The V gene is TRBV11-2, the J gene TRBJ2-3, with TRBD1 as a possible D gene (5 bases). The CDR3 is made up of 16 amino acids. Trimming took off 1 base at V and 3 bases at J, with 14 bases between the two ends. Germline CDR1 SGHAT, CDR2 FQNNGV. The CDR3 spells CASSLGAGLGTDTQYF. Here the CDR3 DNA reads TGTGCCAGCAGCTTAGGGGCAGGGCTCGGTACAGATACGCAGTATTTT.

The V call is TRBV10-3, the J call TRBJ2-2; tentatively, D is TRBD2 (5 bases). V was trimmed by 0 bases and J by 7 bases, leaving 15 bases between them. Looked up from germline, CDR1 is ENHRY and CDR2 is SYGVKD. This CDR3 contains 16 residues. This CDR3 reads CAISESGEARDGELFF. The CDR3, as DNA: TGTGCCATCAGTGAGTCAGGAGAGGCCCGGGACGGGGAGCTGTTTTTT.

V usage is TRBV7-9 and J usage is TRBJ2-1; tentative D call: TRBD2 (6 bases). This CDR3 has 12 residues. Germline assignment: CDR1 SEHNR and CDR2 FQNEAQ (reference sequence). V was trimmed by 5 bases and J by 14 bases, leaving 16 bases between them. The chain's CDR3 is CASSHRTIWKFF. CDR3 bases: TGTGCCAGCAGCCATCGGACTATTTGGAAGTTCTTC.

The V gene is TRBV9, the J gene TRBJ2-7, with 7 bases that match TRBD1. V trimming: 4 bases; J trimming: 0 bases; junction bases outside the gene matches: 7. This CDR3 has 15 residues. Germline values: CDR1 SGDLS, CDR2 YYNGEE. CDR3 residues: CASSLGTASSYEQYF. DNA for the CDR3: TGTGCCAGCAGCCTCGGGACAGCCTCCTCCTACGAGCAGTACTTC.

As regards this clonotype: Just one base apart from a much larger clone, this may be a read error. This chain joins TRBV24-1 and TRBJ2-5; 7 bases are shared with TRBD1. Germline CDR1 reads KGHDR; CDR2 reads SFDVKD. There are 15 residues in the CDR3. CDR3 bases: TGTGCCACCGGTGATCCAGGGACAGACCAAGAGACCCAGTACTTC. Residues: CATGDPGTDQETQYF.

V gene TRBV6-1 combines with J gene TRBJ1-4, with TRBD1 as a possible D gene (5 bases). Germline-derived CDR1 and CDR2 are MNHNS and SASEGT. The CDR3 loop spans 14 amino acids. The V end was cut by 6 bases, the J end by 4 bases, with 12 bases between. The CDR3 loop reads CASRGQGGNEKLFF. In DNA form, the CDR3 reads TGTGCCAGCAGGGGCCAGGGTGGTAATGAAAAACTGTTTTTT.

This clonotype has ten or more counts. This chain uses TRBV20-1 with TRBJ2-5, with D tentatively TRBD2 (6 bases). V dropped 3 bases and J dropped 5 bases, with 16 bases sitting between them. This CDR3 comprises 14 residues. Germline V lookup: CDR1 DFQATT, CDR2 SNEGSKA (reference sequence). In DNA form, the CDR3 reads TGCAGTGCTAGTGGCGGGACCTTGGTGGAGACCCAGTACTTC. Amino acids: CSASGGTLVETQYF.

This clonotype was recorded many times. DNA for the CDR3: TGCAGTGCTCCTGGGGGACTAGCGTTCAGTGAGCAGTTCTTC. It yields the protein CSAPGGLAFSEQFF. J is TRBJ2-1 and V is TRBV20-1, with TRBD2 matching 10 bases. Germline CDR1 DFQATT, CDR2 SNEGSKA (reference sequence). The length of the CDR3 is 14 residues. The junction had 10 bases not matched to a gene; V was cut back by 5 bases and J by 9 bases.

This clonotype was seen many times. The rearrangement links TRBV3-1 to TRBJ2-1; perhaps TRBD2 as D (6 bases). Germline V lookup: CDR1 LGHDT, CDR2 YNNKEL (reference sequence). CDR3 length: 14 residues. V lost 3 bases, J lost 8 bases, and 14 bases lay in between. The CDR3 nucleotides are TGTGCCAGCAGCCAGTCCGGGAGAGGCGATGAGCAGTTCTTC. Amino acid sequence: CASSQSGRGDEQFF.